Shown below are 7 T cell receptor beta chains from a single sample sequenced in a study of blood T cell repertoires in COVID-19. Some clones are missing from TCRdb's copy, which holds only in-frame ones; the method was immunoSEQ multiplex PCR. Of hundreds of thousands of clones listed, around nine tenths are singletons. Material: peripheral blood. These receptors originate from a woman aged 18-35 years who had recovered from COVID-19.

V is TRBV29-1 and J is TRBJ1-6; 7 bases align to TRBD1. The V gene end was trimmed by 6 bases and the J gene end by 7 bases; junction bases not matched to a gene: 6. The CDR3 runs 13 residues. Germline-derived CDR1 and CDR2 are SQVTM and ANQGSEA. The CDR3 loop is CSVATGPNSPLHF. Here the CDR3 DNA reads TGCAGCGTCGCGACAGGGCCAAATTCACCCCTCCACTTT.

This chain uses TRBV7-9 with TRBJ1-3, with D possibly TRBD1 on 6 matching bases. CDR1 is SEHNR, CDR2 FQNEAQ, per germline (reference sequence). V was pared by 2 bases and J by 3 bases, with 14 bases between. The CDR3 is 16 amino acids. CDR3 in amino acids: CASSLILGTNGNTIYF. In nucleotides, the CDR3 is TGTGCCAGCAGCTTAATCTTAGGGACAAATGGAAACACCATATATTTT.

The rearrangement links TRBV10-2 to TRBJ2-3; 15 bases fit TRBD2. This CDR3 is built from 16 residues. The V gene's germline CDR1 is WSHSY and CDR2 SAAADI. Trimming took 5 bases from V and 3 from J; bases not matched to a gene: 3. CDR3 in DNA: TGCGCCAGCAGTCCCGGGACTAGCGGGAGGACAGATACGCAGTATTTT. It encodes CASSPGTSGRTDTQYF.

The rearrangement links TRBV18 to TRBJ1-2, with D possibly TRBD1 on 6 matching bases. V shed 4 bases and J shed 5 bases, with 11 bases lying between them. This CDR3 comprises 13 residues. Per germline, CDR1 KGHSH and CDR2 LQKENI. This CDR3 is CASSLGQDYGYTF. In nucleotides, the CDR3 is TGTGCCAGCTCACTGGGACAAGATTATGGCTACACCTTC.

The rearrangement joins TRBV9 to TRBJ2-1; D may be TRBD1 (5 bases). V was trimmed by 4 bases and J by 5 bases, leaving 13 bases between them. This CDR3 region has 14 residues. The germline V gene encodes CDR1 SGDLS and CDR2 YYNGEE. The CDR3 DNA is TGTGCCAGCAGCCCCACAGGCACGAACAATGAGCAGTTCTTC. Residues: CASSPTGTNNEQFF.

The gene calls are TRBV7-2 and TRBJ2-1; the match to TRBD2 covers 12 bases. Germline lookup yields CDR1 SGHTA and CDR2 FQGNSA. The CDR3 is made up of 15 amino acids. The V segment lost 1 base and the J segment 9 bases; nucleotides outside the gene matches: 4. CDR3 region: CASSLVTSGRFEQFF. The DNA for the CDR3 is TGTGCCAGCAGCTTAGTAACTAGCGGGAGGTTTGAGCAGTTCTTC. Complete variable domain (other parts from reference TRBV7-2 and TRBJ2-1): GAGVSQSPSNKVTEKGKDVELRCDPISGHTALYWYRQSLGQGLEFLIYFQGNSAPDKSGLPSDRFSAERTGGSVSTLTIQRTQQEDSAVYLCASSLVTSGRFEQFFGPGTRLTVL.

This rearrangement joins TRBV7-9 to TRBJ1-1; 8 bases fit TRBD1. Germline loops: CDR1 SEHNR, CDR2 FQNEAQ (reference sequence). The trim removed 5 bases at V and 1 base at J, leaving 3 bases unmatched. This CDR3 spans 14 amino acids. CDR3 region: CASSQQGGNTEAFF. The CDR3, as DNA: TGTGCCAGCAGCCAACAGGGGGGGAACACTGAAGCTTTCTTT.